This T cell receptor (beta chain) was found in a study of shared clonotypes between healthy human individuals. This CDR3 is built from 16 residues. Trimming took 0 bases from V and 5 from J; bases not matched to a gene: 6. Germline V gene sequence: CDR1 SGHTA, CDR2 FQGNSA. Amplification in unsorted PBMC replicate PCRs started from 300 ng DNA, which equals about 28,000 T cell genomes. The authors sequenced unsorted PBMC DNA on ten immunoSEQ deep assay plates. Sequencing was performed with immunoSEQ multiplex PCR; in TCRdb, only in-frame clones are kept and a portion is missing. The table has approximately 470,000 clones, approximately 80% seen once.

This rearrangement joins TRBV7-2 to TRBJ2-1; 8 bases fit TRBD2. The sample comprised PBMCs. The receptor was isolated from a woman in her 40s in good health. Some clones in this sample may be carry-over from other donors' samples. In DNA, the CDR3 is TGTGCCAGCAGCTTAGCTGGTACTAGCGGAAACAATGAGCAGTTCTTC. Encoded protein: CASSLAGTSGNNEQFF.